This T cell receptor beta chain was identified during a study of blood T cells in healthy people across ages. This CDR3 contains 14 residues. In germline, CDR1 is SGHTA, CDR2 FQGNSA. This clonotype was counted a few times. Its antigen is currently unknown. The junction and the germline gene differ at one end; a read error may be behind it. Overall study results and limits: Not knowing donor CMV status may have confounded expanded clonotype changes.

All donors came from Russia, were Caucasian and healthy, and spanned ages roughly 6 to 95. Extracted total RNA amounted to at least 5.5 micrograms for each sample. The authors ran a second PCR of roughly 7 to 11 cycles using a sample-barcoded 5' primer and a J-beta primer mix. Every sample produced at least 3 million CDR3-containing paired-end reads. TCRdb re-called the 5' RACE reads with MiXCR, one entry per CDR3 protein. The data contain 450,000 to 700,000 distinct CDR3 sequences, 27% of them singletons. The chain couples TRBV7-2 to TRBJ2-7; D unresolved. The J call may be wrong; the DNA end is better matched by TRBJ2-5. The clonotype comes from a woman between 70 and 85 years old in good health. The sequenced material came from blood. This chain's CDR3 is CAGSLMRLQETQYF. CDR3 DNA sequence: TGTGCCGGCAGCTTAATGAGGCTCCAAGAGACCCAGTACTTC.